Listed below are T cell receptor beta chains from one sample, sequenced in a study of Ad26.COV2.S vaccination and SARS-CoV-2 variants. Using immunoSEQ multiplex PCR, the repertoire was profiled, and TCRdb retains in-frame clones only, with some absent. The sample records roughly 450,000 clones, 80% to 95% being singletons. The input for sequencing was peripheral blood, taken in a trial of Ad26.COV2.S vaccine versus placebo. Receptor source: a person between 18 and 59 years old who received the Ad26.COV2.S COVID-19 vaccine or a placebo. The CDR3 runs from the conserved cysteine through the conserved F or W. A D gene is named only where the DNA matches it firmly. Clone size appears in some rows only: once, few, many, or a class for an expanded clone.

cdr3_nt cdr3_aa j_call v_call clone_size d_call
TGTGCCAGCAGCTTATCAATTTCCGGGGCCGGGGAGCTGTTTTTT CASSLSISGAGELFF TRBJ2-2 TRBV7-3 . .
TGCGCCAGCAGTTCCCGACCTGCGGAGGATACGCAGTATTTT CASSSRPAEDTQYF TRBJ2-3 TRBV4-1 . .
TGTGCCAGCAGTGAACCCCCGGACAGCCAGGGCACAGATACGCAGTATTTT CASSEPPDSQGTDTQYF TRBJ2-3 TRBV25-1 . .
TGTGCCAGTAGTAGGACAGGGGTCTTGAATGAGCAGTTCTTC CASSRTGVLNEQFF TRBJ2-1 TRBV19 . TRBD1
TGTGCCACCAGCACGGATCCACGTCAGCCCCAGCATTTT CATSTDPRQPQHF TRBJ1-5 TRBV15 few .
TGTGCCAGCAGCTCCTCCTCCTCGTACGAGCAGTACTTC CASSSSSSYEQYF TRBJ2-7 TRBV7-2 few .
TGTGCCACCAGAACCCAGGGCCCCAATCCGGGGGATACGCAGTATTTT CATRTQGPNPGDTQYF TRBJ2-3 TRBV15 once .
TGTGCCAGCAGTGCCGGCCCTTGGGATGAGCAGTTCTTC CASSAGPWDEQFF TRBJ2-1 TRBV9 . .
TGTGCCAGCAGTGAAGAGACAGGGTCTACCCTTAGCTCCTACGAGCAGTACTTC CASSEETGSTLSSYEQYF TRBJ2-7 TRBV6-1 . TRBD1
TGCAGCGTTGAACCATCAGATACCTACGAGCAGTACTTC CSVEPSDTYEQYF TRBJ2-7 TRBV29-1 . .
TGCAGCGGTAGACTAGCGGGGGGGGATACGCAGTATTTT CSGRLAGGDTQYF TRBJ2-3 TRBV29-1 . TRBD2
TGTGCCAGCAGCCTTACGACAGTCAAAGGAGATACGCAGTATTTT CASSLTTVKGDTQYF TRBJ2-3 TRBV7-9 once .
TGCGCCAGCAGCCAAAGTAGCGGGGGGACAGATACGCAGTATTTT CASSQSSGGTDTQYF TRBJ2-3 TRBV4-3 . TRBD2
TGTGCCAGCACCCCCTTAGTCGGGGGCTCCTACGAGCAGTACTTC CASTPLVGGSYEQYF TRBJ2-7 TRBV6-5 . .
TGTGCCAGCAGTGAATGGACAGGCAACAATCAGCCCCAGCATTTT CASSEWTGNNQPQHF TRBJ1-5 TRBV6-1 few TRBD1
TGTGCCACCCGCCAGGAGGGTCGCGAGCAGTACTTC CATRQEGREQYF TRBJ2-7 TRBV6-6 . .
TGTGCCAGCAGTTCGGACAGGGGATCGTATGAGCAGTTCTTC CASSSDRGSYEQFF TRBJ2-1 TRBV27 . TRBD1
TGTGCCATCAACGCACCGGGACAGGGGGTTAATGAGCAGTTCTTC CAINAPGQGVNEQFF TRBJ2-1 TRBV10-3 . TRBD1
TGTGCCAGCAGGGAGGACAGGGGAAACTATGGCTACACCTTC CASREDRGNYGYTF TRBJ1-2 TRBV27 . TRBD1
TGTGCCAGCAGCCAAGGCATTTTGGATGAGCAGTTCTTC CASSQGILDEQFF TRBJ2-1 TRBV4-2 . .
TGTGCCAGCAGCCAAGGGGGCGACTACTACGAGCAGTACTTC CASSQGGDYYEQYF TRBJ2-7 TRBV4-2 once .
TGTGCCAGCAGCTTAGCGAGGAGCTCCTACAATGAGCAGTTCTTC CASSLARSSYNEQFF TRBJ2-1 TRBV5-4 . .
TGTGCCAGCAGTCGTAAAAAGACTAGCGGGCCTTCCACAGATACGCAGTATTTT CASSRKKTSGPSTDTQYF TRBJ2-3 TRBV6-2/TRBV6-3 . TRBD2
TGTGCCAGCAGTGATCGGGACAGGAATTACTTC CASSDRDRNYF TRBJ2-7 TRBV6-1 once TRBD1
TGCGCCAGCAGCTTGGGAGAACTAGCGGGTAGGACAGATACGCAGTATTTT CASSLGELAGRTDTQYF TRBJ2-3 TRBV5-1 . TRBD2
TGTGCCAGCTCACCGGATTTGGGGTTGGCCTACGAGCAGTACTTC CASSPDLGLAYEQYF TRBJ2-7 TRBV18 . .
TGTGCCAGCAGCTTGGGCGGCGGCTACGAGCAGTACTTC CASSLGGGYEQYF TRBJ2-7 TRBV7-9 . .
TGTGCCTCCAAGGGGGAGGAGACCCAGTACTTC CASKGEETQYF TRBJ2-5 TRBV10-3 . .
TGTGCCAGCAGCAAAGGTCTCCGCGAGCAGTACTTC CASSKGLREQYF TRBJ2-7 TRBV21-1 . .
TGTGCCAGCAGCTCCGACCGGGACAGGGGGCTTAATGAGCAGTTCTTC CASSSDRDRGLNEQFF TRBJ2-1 TRBV7-9 . TRBD1
TGTGCCAGCAGTGAAACCCCCACCGGGGAGCTGTTTTTT CASSETPTGELFF TRBJ2-2 TRBV2 once .
TGTGCCAGCAGCACCCAGGGTAATCAGCCCCAGCATTTT CASSTQGNQPQHF TRBJ1-5 TRBV3-1/TRBV3-2 . .
TGTGCCAGCAGTTTATTTATGGACCCCTACAATGAGCAGTTCTTC CASSLFMDPYNEQFF TRBJ2-1 TRBV27 . .
TGCGCCAGCAGCCAAGGAAGGGGGACTAATGAAAAACTGTTTTTT CASSQGRGTNEKLFF TRBJ1-4 TRBV4-3 . .
TGTGCCAGCAGCAACAGTGTTGAAGCTTTCTTT CASSNSVEAFF TRBJ1-1 TRBV7-9 . .
TGTGCCAGCAGTTATGTTCAGGGGCCAGAGACCCAGTACTTC CASSYVQGPETQYF TRBJ2-5 TRBV6-2/TRBV6-3 . .
TGTGCCAGCATAAGACTAGCGGGAGGGAACTCCTACAATGAGCAGTTCTTC CASIRLAGGNSYNEQFF TRBJ2-1 TRBV5-6 . TRBD2
TGTGCCAGCAGTCTCCGGGACGGCATCCTCGAGCAGTTCTTC CASSLRDGILEQFF TRBJ2-1 TRBV6-2/TRBV6-3 . .
TGTGCCAGCTCACCCCTCGACCGAGATTATGGCTACACCTTC CASSPLDRDYGYTF TRBJ1-2 TRBV18 . .
TGTGCCAGCAGCCGAGGGACTAGCCACCCCGGGGAGCTGTTTTTT CASSRGTSHPGELFF TRBJ2-2 TRBV14 . TRBD2
TGTGCCTGGAGGAGGGGACCTAGCACAGATACGCAGTATTTT CAWRRGPSTDTQYF TRBJ2-3 TRBV30 . .
TGTGCCAGCAGCGTAGGGAATAGCGGGATGATAAGAGGTGAGCAGTTCTTC CASSVGNSGMIRGEQFF TRBJ2-1 TRBV9 . TRBD2
TGTGCCAGCAGCTTAGGTCCGGGAAATAATTCACCCCTCCACTTT CASSLGPGNNSPLHF TRBJ1-6 TRBV7-6 . .
TGTGCCAGCAGCTTGGTTCGTCCCGGGGAGCTGTTTTTT CASSLVRPGELFF TRBJ2-2 TRBV5-6 . .
TGTGCCAGCAGCTCCCAGGCTAGCGGGGCAGATACGCAGTATTTT CASSSQASGADTQYF TRBJ2-3 TRBV5-4 . TRBD2
TGTGCCAGCAGCTTAAGGGCGCAGAAGGGTGAAAAACTGTTTTTT CASSLRAQKGEKLFF TRBJ1-4 TRBV7-9 . .
TGCGCCAGCAGCTCGGAAATCCCGGGACTAGTGACCTACAATGAGCAGTTCTTC CASSSEIPGLVTYNEQFF TRBJ2-1 TRBV5-1 once TRBD2
TGTGCCAGCTCACCGGACAGGGGGGAAGAAAAACTGTTTTTT CASSPDRGEEKLFF TRBJ1-4 TRBV18 . TRBD1
TGTGCCAGCAGCCTTACTAGCGGGAGCGGGGAGACCCAGTACTTC CASSLTSGSGETQYF TRBJ2-5 TRBV14 few TRBD2
TGTGCTAGCAGCTTGGGAACTAGCGTCTACAATGAGCAGTTCTTC CASSLGTSVYNEQFF TRBJ2-1 TRBV7-7 . TRBD2
TGTGCCAGCAGCCCTGGGACATTTCGGTACGAGCAGTACTTC CASSPGTFRYEQYF TRBJ2-7 TRBV3-1/TRBV3-2 . .
TGTGCCAGCAGCCGGGACAGGGAGATCTACGAGCAGTACTTC CASSRDREIYEQYF TRBJ2-7 TRBV5-4 . TRBD1
TGCGCCAGCAGCTTGGGGCCATCAAACACTGAAGCTTTCTTT CASSLGPSNTEAFF TRBJ1-1 TRBV5-1 . .
TGTGCCGTTGGACAGACTAGCAATCAGCCCCAGCATTTT CAVGQTSNQPQHF TRBJ1-5 TRBV28 . .
TGTGCCAGCAGTTTCGCAAGACATAACCCTAGCACAGATACGCAGTATTTT CASSFARHNPSTDTQYF TRBJ2-3 TRBV27 . .
TGTGCCAGCAGCCCGGACAGGGTAGACTACGAGCAGTACTTC CASSPDRVDYEQYF TRBJ2-7 TRBV3-1/TRBV3-2 . TRBD1
TGTGCCAGCAGCCAAGATCTAGGTGGGGACTGCTACGAGCAGTACTTC CASSQDLGGDCYEQYF TRBJ2-7 TRBV3-1/TRBV3-2 . .
TGTGCCAGCAGCTCAGGCCGCACTAGCGGGAGGGGCTACGAGCAGTACTTC CASSSGRTSGRGYEQYF TRBJ2-7 TRBV7-9 . TRBD2
TGCGCCAGCAGCTCGGCGGCAGTAGCGGGACTTCAAGAGACCCAGTACTTC CASSSAAVAGLQETQYF TRBJ2-5 TRBV5-1 . TRBD2
TGTGCCAGCAGCAACCAAGTGAGCACTGAAGCTTTCTTT CASSNQVSTEAFF TRBJ1-1 TRBV12-3/TRBV12-4 . .